Shown below are 17 T cell receptor beta chains from a single sample sequenced in a study of blood T cell repertoires in COVID-19. TCRdb keeps only in-frame clones here, not all; method: immunoSEQ multiplex PCR. The top ten clones hold 0.9% to 0.95% of a sample with about 200,000 clones, around four fifths of them seen once. Input material: peripheral blood. The receptors were gathered from a man aged 60 to 69 with COVID-19, enrolled during active disease.

This chain connects TRBV4-2 to TRBJ1-4; 9 positions agree with TRBD1. Germline CDR1 LGHNA, CDR2 YNFKEQ. The length of the CDR3 is 16 residues. V dropped 1 base and J dropped 4; count of bases not matched to a gene: 4. Here the CDR3 reads CASSQGQTGGNEKLFF. CDR3 nucleotides: TGTGCCAGCAGCCAAGGTCAGACAGGGGGTAATGAAAAACTGTTTTTT.

J is TRBJ2-5 and V is TRBV9; 12 bases are a match to TRBD2. Germline V CDR1 and CDR2: SGDLS, YYNGEE. CDR3 size: 15 residues. The junction had 1 base not matched to a gene; V was cut back by 0 bases and J by 4 bases. The CDR3 region is CASSVEGLAGETQYF. CDR3 DNA: TGTGCCAGCAGCGTAGAGGGACTAGCGGGAGAGACCCAGTACTTC.

The chain joins TRBV14 to TRBJ2-1; TRBD2 is a possible D gene (6 bases). Trimming took 1 base from V and 3 from J, leaving 19 bases between them. The CDR3 length is 18 residues. Germline CDR1 SGHDN, CDR2 FVKESK. CDR3 coding DNA: TGTGCCAGCAGCCAAGGGGCCGGAATGTTAGCGGTCTACAATGAGCAGTTCTTC. Translation gives CASSQGAGMLAVYNEQFF. The whole variable domain, remainder taken from reference TRBV14 and TRBJ2-1, is EAGVTQFPSHSVIEKGQTVTLRCDPISGHDNLYWYRRVMGKEIKFLLHFVKESKQDESGMPNNRFLAERTGGTYSTLKVQPAELEDSGVYFCASSQGAGMLAVYNEQFFGPGTRLTVL.

V usage is TRBV28 and J usage is TRBJ1-5; D gene ambiguous. V shed 7 bases and J shed 0 bases, with 19 bases lying between them. The CDR3 loop spans 17 amino acids. CDR1 and CDR2 from the germline V gene are MDHEN and SYDVKM. The chain's CDR3 is CASILGGQFNSNQPQHF. The DNA for the CDR3 is TGTGCCAGCATCCTAGGAGGGCAGTTCAATAGCAATCAGCCCCAGCATTTT. Full variable domain (missing parts from reference TRBV28 and TRBJ1-5): DVKVTQSSRYLVKRTGEKVFLECVQDMDHENMFWYRQDPGLGLRLIYFSYDVKMKEKGDIPEGYSVSREKKERFSLILESASTNQTSMYLCASILGGQFNSNQPQHFGDGTRLSIL.

This clone was detected a few times. The rearrangement joins TRBV4-3 to TRBJ2-7; TRBD1 matches 8 bases. Per the germline V gene, CDR1 is LGHNA and CDR2 is YSLEER. This CDR3 contains 15 residues. The ends lost 1 base at V and 7 bases at J; junction bases unmatched: 9. The DNA of the CDR3 is TGCGCCAGCAGCCAAGCGTCGCAGGGGGCGAAAGAGCAGTACTTC. It codes for CASSQASQGAKEQYF.

The chain has TRBV29-1 and TRBJ1-1; D is unclear. The CDR3 is made up of 13 amino acids. Germline assignment: CDR1 SQVTM and CDR2 ANQGSEA. Trimming took off 2 bases at V and 5 bases at J, with 12 bases between the two ends. The CDR3 spells CSVETKGGTEAFF. Here the CDR3 DNA reads TGCAGCGTTGAAACAAAGGGAGGGACTGAAGCTTTCTTT.

The chain is built from TRBV3-1 (or the pseudogene TRBV3-2) and TRBJ2-7; D gene uncertain. The germline gives CDR1 LGHDT, CDR2 YNNKEL (reference sequence). V was clipped by 3 bases and J by 0 bases, with 3 bases between them. The CDR3 runs 12 residues. In nucleotides, the CDR3 is TGTGCCAGCAGCCACCTCTCCTACGAGCAGTACTTC. It is translated as CASSHLSYEQYF.

The chain has TRBV28 and TRBJ2-7; 8 bases are a match to TRBD1. Germline CDR1 is MDHEN and CDR2 is SYDVKM. The J segment lost 5 bases and the V segment lost 2 bases, leaving 8 bases of the junction unmatched. CDR3 length equals 15 residues. The CDR3 region is CASSLGGQGSNEQYF. DNA of the CDR3: TGTGCCAGCAGTTTAGGCGGACAGGGATCTAACGAGCAGTACTTC.

The chain uses TRBV30 and TRBJ1-4; no clear D gene. The CDR3 sequence is 12 residues long. Trimming shortened V by 4 bases and J by 13 bases, and 16 bases separated the two germline ends. Germline lookup yields CDR1 GTSNPN and CDR2 SVGIG (reference sequence). Here the CDR3 DNA reads TGTGCCTGGAATCAAAGGGTCCGGGGACTGTTTTTT. It specifies CAWNQRVRGLFF. Looking up the rest from reference TRBV30 and TRBJ1-4 gives the full variable domain: SQTIHQWPATLVQPVGSPLSLECTVEGTSNPNLYWYRQAAGRGLQLLFYSVGIGQISSEVPQNLSASRPQDRQFILSSKKLLLSDSGFYLCAWNQRVRGLFFGSGTQLSVL.

The J gene is TRBJ2-6, the V gene TRBV6-4; D unresolved. Germline V gives CDR1 MRHNA, CDR2 SNTAGT. The CDR3 runs to 16 residues. The V gene lost 2 bases and the J gene lost 0 bases, with 8 bases spanning the gap. The chain's CDR3 is CASSDGHHSGANVLTF. In DNA form, the CDR3 reads TGTGCCAGCAGTGACGGGCATCACTCTGGGGCCAACGTCCTGACTTTC.

The genes are TRBV5-1 and TRBJ1-1; D unclear. This CDR3 spans 14 amino acids. Between the trimmed V and J ends, which lost 0 bases and 0 bases, there was a span of 6 bases. Germline lookup yields CDR1 SGHRS and CDR2 YFSETQ. CDR3 sequence reads: CASSLAGMNTEAFF. The CDR3 DNA reads TGCGCCAGCAGCTTGGCCGGTATGAACACTGAAGCTTTCTTT.

V usage is TRBV5-1 and J usage is TRBJ1-4; TRBD1 agrees at 8 bases. V lost 4 bases to trimming and J lost 10 bases; unmatched junction nucleotides: 12. The germline CDR1 and CDR2 sequences are SGHRS and YFSETQ. The CDR3 covers 15 residues. The CDR3 sequence: CASSTDRDGAGKLFF. The DNA of the CDR3 is TGCGCCAGCAGCACGGACAGGGACGGCGCCGGAAAACTGTTTTTT.

This chain joins TRBV5-5 and TRBJ2-7, with 8 bases identical to TRBD2. The CDR3 loop spans 14 amino acids. With V trimmed by 0 bases and J by 6 bases, 5 bases remained unmatched. Germline CDR1 reads SGHKS; CDR2 reads YYEKEE (reference sequence). This CDR3 reads CASSLVGRAGEQYF. The CDR3 coding sequence is TGTGCCAGCAGCTTGGTCGGGAGGGCGGGCGAGCAGTACTTC.

About this clone: In the same sample, other DNA sequences code for this CDR3. The V call is TRBV11-2, the J call TRBJ1-1; TRBD1 is a possible D gene (5 bases). Germline V gene data show CDR1 as SGHAT and CDR2 as FQNNGV. Trimming took off 3 bases at V and 1 base at J, with 9 bases between the two ends. This CDR3 contains 14 residues. This CDR3 reads CASSLTDRNTEAFF. CDR3 sequence (DNA): TGTGCCAGCAGCTTGACCGACAGGAACACTGAAGCTTTCTTT. Filled out from reference TRBV11-2 and TRBJ1-1, the complete variable domain reads EAGVAQSPRYKIIEKRQSVAFWCNPISGHATLYWYQQILGQGPKLLIQFQNNGVVDDSQLPKDRFSAERLKGVDSTLKIQPAKLEDSAVYLCASSLTDRNTEAFFGQGTRLTVV.

The chain is built from TRBV6-5 and TRBJ1-2, with D possibly matching TRBD1 (5 bases). Germline V gene data show CDR1 as MNHEY and CDR2 as SVGAGI. There are 15 residues in the CDR3. V lost 0 bases to trimming and J lost 8 bases, with 16 bases between them. In nucleotides, the CDR3 is TGTGCCAGCAGTTACTCGATTCAACAGGTCAGCGGCTACACCTTC. Its protein is CASSYSIQQVSGYTF.

This clone was recorded a few times. The J gene is TRBJ1-2, the V gene TRBV7-2; D is ambiguous. Germline V gene sequence: CDR1 SGHTA, CDR2 FQGNSA. V was pared by 3 bases and J by 7 bases, with 9 bases between. The CDR3 has 12 amino acids. The CDR3 DNA reads TGTGCCAGCAGCTTTCTCCGCGGTGGCTACACCTTC. Its translation: CASSFLRGGYTF.

The V and J genes are TRBV28 and TRBJ1-1; 10 bases align to TRBD1. This CDR3 spans 18 amino acids. The junction had 10 bases not matched to a gene; V was cut back by 3 bases and J by 0 bases. The germline gives CDR1 MDHEN, CDR2 SYDVKM. CDR3 amino acids: CASSFVTGGSPMNTEAFF. The CDR3 coding sequence is TGTGCCAGCAGTTTTGTGACAGGGGGCTCGCCAATGAACACTGAAGCTTTCTTT.